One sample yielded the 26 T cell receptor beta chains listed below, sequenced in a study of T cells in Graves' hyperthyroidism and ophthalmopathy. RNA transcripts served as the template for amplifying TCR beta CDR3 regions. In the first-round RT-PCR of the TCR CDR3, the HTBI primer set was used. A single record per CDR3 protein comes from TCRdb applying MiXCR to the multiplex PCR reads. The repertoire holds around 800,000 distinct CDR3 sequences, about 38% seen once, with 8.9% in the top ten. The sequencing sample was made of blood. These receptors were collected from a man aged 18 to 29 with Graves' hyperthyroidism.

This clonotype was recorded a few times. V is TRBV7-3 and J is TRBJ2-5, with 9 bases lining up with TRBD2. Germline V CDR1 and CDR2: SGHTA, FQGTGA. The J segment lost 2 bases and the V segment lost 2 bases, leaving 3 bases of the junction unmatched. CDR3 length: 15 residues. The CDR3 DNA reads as TGTGCCAGCAGCTTAGCGGGAGGGAATCAAGAGACCCAGTACTTC. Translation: CASSLAGGNQETQYF.

CDR3 bases: TGCGCCAGCAGCCAAAACAGGGCCGGGGAGCTGTTTTTT. Translated, it gives CASSQNRAGELFF. The rearrangement links TRBV5-1 to TRBJ2-2, with a tentative D call TRBD1 (6 bases). The V gene lost 4 bases and the J gene lost 6 bases, with 10 bases spanning the gap. CDR1 is SGHRS and CDR2 is YFSETQ in the germline V gene. The CDR3 consists of 13 residues.

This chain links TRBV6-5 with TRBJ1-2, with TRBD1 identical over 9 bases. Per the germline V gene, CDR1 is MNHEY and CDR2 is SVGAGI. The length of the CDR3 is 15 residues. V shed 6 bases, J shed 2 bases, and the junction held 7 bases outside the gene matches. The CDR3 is CASSSTGTGNYGYTF. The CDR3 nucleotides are TGTGCCAGCAGCTCAACCGGGACAGGGAACTATGGCTACACCTTC.

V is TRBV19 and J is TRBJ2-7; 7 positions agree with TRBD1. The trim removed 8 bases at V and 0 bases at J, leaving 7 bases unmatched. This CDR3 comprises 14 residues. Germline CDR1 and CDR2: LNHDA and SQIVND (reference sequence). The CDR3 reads CASGQALSSYEQYF. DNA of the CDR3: TGTGCCAGTGGACAGGCCCTTAGCTCCTACGAGCAGTACTTC. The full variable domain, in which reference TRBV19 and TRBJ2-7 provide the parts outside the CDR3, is DGGITQSPKYLFRKEGQNVTLSCEQNLNHDAMYWYRQDPGQGLRLIYYSQIVNDFQKGDIAEGYSVSREKKESFPLTVTSAQKNPTAFYLCASGQALSSYEQYFGPGTRLTVT.

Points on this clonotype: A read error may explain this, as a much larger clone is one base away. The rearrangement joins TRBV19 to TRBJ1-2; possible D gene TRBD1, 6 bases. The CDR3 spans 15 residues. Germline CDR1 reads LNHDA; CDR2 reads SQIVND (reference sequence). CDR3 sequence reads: CASSTLLQGGYDYTF. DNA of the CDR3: TGTGCCAGTAGTACCCTACTACAGGGAGGCTATGACTACACCTTC.

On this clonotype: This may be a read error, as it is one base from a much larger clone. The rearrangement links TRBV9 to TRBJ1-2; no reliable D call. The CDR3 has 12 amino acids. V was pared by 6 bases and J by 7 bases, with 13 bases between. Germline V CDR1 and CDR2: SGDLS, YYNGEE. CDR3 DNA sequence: TGTGCCAGCACCATACCCGGGGTTGGCTACACCTTC. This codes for CASTIPGVGYTF.

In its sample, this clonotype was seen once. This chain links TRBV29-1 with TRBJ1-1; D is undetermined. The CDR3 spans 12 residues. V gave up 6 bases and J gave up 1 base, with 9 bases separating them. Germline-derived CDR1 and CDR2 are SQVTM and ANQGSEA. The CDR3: CSVKKRNTEAFF. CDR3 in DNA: TGCAGCGTCAAGAAGCGGAACACTGAAGCTTTCTTT.

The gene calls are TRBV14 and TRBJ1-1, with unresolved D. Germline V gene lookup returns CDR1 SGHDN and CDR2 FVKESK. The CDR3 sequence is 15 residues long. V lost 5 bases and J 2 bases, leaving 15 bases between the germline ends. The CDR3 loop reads CASSVQAHSNTEAFF. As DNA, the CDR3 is TGTGCCAGCAGCGTCCAGGCACATTCCAACACTGAAGCTTTCTTT. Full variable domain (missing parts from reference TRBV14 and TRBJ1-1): EAGVTQFPSHSVIEKGQTVTLRCDPISGHDNLYWYRRVMGKEIKFLLHFVKESKQDESGMPNNRFLAERTGGTYSTLKVQPAELEDSGVYFCASSVQAHSNTEAFFGQGTRLTVV.

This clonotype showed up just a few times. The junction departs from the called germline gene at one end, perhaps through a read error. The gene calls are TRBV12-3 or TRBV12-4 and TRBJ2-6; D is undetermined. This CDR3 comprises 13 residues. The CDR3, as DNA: TGTGCCAGCACGGGCTCTGAGGCCAACGTCCTGACTTTC. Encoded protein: CASTGSEANVLTF.

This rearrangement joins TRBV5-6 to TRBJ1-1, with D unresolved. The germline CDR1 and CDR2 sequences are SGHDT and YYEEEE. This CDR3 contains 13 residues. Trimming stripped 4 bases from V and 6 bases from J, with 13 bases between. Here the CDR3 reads CASSLAGKPEAFF. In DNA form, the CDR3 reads TGTGCCAGCAGCCTCGCGGGAAAGCCTGAAGCTTTCTTT.

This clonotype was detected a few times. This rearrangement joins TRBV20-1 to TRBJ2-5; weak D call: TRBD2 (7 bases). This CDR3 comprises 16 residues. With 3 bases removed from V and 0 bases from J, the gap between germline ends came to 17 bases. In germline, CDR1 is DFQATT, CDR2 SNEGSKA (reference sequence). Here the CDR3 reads CSASRRGAPYQETQYF. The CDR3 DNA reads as TGCAGTGCTAGTAGACGGGGGGCGCCGTACCAAGAGACCCAGTACTTC.

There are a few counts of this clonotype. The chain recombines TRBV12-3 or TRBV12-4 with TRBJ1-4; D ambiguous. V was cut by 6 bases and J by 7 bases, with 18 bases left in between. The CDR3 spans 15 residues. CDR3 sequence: CASSFDSDVGEKLFF. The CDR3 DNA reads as TGTGCCAGCAGCTTCGACTCGGATGTGGGTGAAAAACTGTTTTTT.

CDR3 DNA: TGTGCCAGCAGCCGGACAGGGGGACAGGCCTACGAGCAGTACTTC. Encoded protein: CASSRTGGQAYEQYF. V and J are TRBV9 and TRBJ2-7, with TRBD1 matching over 10 bases. V lost 4 bases, J lost 2 bases, and 6 bases stayed unmatched. The CDR3 spans 15 residues. Germline lookup yields CDR1 SGDLS and CDR2 YYNGEE.

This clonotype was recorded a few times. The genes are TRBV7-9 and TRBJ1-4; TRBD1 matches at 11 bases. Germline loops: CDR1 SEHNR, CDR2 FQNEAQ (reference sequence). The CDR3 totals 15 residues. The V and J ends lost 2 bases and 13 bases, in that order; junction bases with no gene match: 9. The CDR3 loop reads CASSLSGQGEFRLFF. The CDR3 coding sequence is TGTGCCAGCAGCTTATCGGGACAGGGGGAATTTAGACTGTTTTTT.

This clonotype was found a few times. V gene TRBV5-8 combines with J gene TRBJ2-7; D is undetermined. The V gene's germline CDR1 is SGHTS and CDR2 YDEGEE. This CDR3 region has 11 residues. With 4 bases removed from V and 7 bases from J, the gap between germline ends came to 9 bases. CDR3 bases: TGTGCCAGCAGCCCTCGATGGGAGCAGTACTTC. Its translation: CASSPRWEQYF.

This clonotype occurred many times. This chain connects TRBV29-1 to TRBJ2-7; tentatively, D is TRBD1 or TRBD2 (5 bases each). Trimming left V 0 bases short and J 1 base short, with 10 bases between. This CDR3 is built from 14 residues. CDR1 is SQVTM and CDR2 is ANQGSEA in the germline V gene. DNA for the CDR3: TGCAGCGTTGAAGACGGGGCAGGATCCTACGAGCAGTACTTC. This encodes CSVEDGAGSYEQYF.

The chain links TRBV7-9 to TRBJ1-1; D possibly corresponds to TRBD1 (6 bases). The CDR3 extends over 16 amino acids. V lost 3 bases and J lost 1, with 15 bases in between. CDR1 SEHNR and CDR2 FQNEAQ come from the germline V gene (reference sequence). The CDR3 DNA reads TGTGCCAGCAGCTTGGGTCCGGGGGCAGGGAACACTGAAGCTTTCTTT. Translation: CASSLGPGAGNTEAFF.

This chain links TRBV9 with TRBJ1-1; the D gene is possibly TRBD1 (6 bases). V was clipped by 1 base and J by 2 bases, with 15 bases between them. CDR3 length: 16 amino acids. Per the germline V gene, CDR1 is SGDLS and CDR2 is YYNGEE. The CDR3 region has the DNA TGTGCCAGCAGCGTACAGGGGCAGCGCCCAAACACTGAAGCTTTCTTT. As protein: CASSVQGQRPNTEAFF.

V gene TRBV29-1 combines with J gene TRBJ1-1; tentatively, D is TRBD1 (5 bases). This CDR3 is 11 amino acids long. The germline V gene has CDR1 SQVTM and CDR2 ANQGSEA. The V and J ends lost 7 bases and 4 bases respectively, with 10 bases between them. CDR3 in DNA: TGCAGCGGGGGGAGGCGCACTGAAGCTTTCTTT. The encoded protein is CSGGRRTEAFF.

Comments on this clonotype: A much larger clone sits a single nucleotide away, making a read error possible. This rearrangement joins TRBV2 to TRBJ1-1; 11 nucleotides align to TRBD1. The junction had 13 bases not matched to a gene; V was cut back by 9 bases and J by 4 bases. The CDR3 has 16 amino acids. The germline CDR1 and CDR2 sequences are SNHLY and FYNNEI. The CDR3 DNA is TGTGCCAGGGGGCCGGGACAGGGGGAGGAGAGCACTGAAGCTTTCTTT. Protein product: CARGPGQGEESTEAFF.

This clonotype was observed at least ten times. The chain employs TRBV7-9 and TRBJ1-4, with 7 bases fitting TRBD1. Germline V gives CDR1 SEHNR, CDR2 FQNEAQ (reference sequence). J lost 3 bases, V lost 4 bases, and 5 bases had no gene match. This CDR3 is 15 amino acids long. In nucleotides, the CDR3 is TGTGCCAGCAGCTCCGACAGGGAAGCTAATGAAAAACTGTTTTTT. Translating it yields CASSSDREANEKLFF.

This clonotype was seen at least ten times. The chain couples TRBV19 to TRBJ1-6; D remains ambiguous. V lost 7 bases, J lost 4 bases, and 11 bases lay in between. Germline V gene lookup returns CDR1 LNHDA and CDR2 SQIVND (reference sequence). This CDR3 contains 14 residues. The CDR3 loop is CASTLGPYNSPLHF. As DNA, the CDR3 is TGTGCCAGTACCCTCGGACCGTATAATTCACCCCTCCACTTT.

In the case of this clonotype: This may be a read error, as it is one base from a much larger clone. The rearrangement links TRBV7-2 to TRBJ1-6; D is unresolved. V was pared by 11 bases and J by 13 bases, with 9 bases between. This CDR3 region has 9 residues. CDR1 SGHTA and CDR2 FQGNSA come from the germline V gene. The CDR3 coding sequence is TGTGCCGGTGGACCCCCCCTCCACTTT. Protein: CAGGPPLHF.

The CDR3 protein is CSARDHGGVTYGYTF. The CDR3 DNA is TGCAGTGCTAGAGATCACGGAGGGGTAACCTATGGCTACACCTTC. The chain couples TRBV20-1 to TRBJ1-2; perhaps TRBD1 as D (5 bases). V lost 0 bases to trimming and J lost 4 bases, with 15 bases between them. This CDR3 contains 15 residues. Germline lookup yields CDR1 DFQATT and CDR2 SNEGSKA (reference sequence).

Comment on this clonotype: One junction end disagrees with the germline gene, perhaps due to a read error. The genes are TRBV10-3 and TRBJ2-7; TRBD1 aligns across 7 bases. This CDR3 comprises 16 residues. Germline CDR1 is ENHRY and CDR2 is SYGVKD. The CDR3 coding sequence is TGTGCCAGCAGTTATGGTCAGGGGGTATCCGCGTGGGAGCAGTACTTC. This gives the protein CASSYGQGVSAWEQYF.

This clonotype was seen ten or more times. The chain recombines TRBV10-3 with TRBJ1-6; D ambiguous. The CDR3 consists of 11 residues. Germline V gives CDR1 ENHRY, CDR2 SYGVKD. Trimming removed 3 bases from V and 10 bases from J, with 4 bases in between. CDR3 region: CAISDGSPLHF. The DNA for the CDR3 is TGTGCCATCAGTGATGGCTCACCCCTCCACTTT.